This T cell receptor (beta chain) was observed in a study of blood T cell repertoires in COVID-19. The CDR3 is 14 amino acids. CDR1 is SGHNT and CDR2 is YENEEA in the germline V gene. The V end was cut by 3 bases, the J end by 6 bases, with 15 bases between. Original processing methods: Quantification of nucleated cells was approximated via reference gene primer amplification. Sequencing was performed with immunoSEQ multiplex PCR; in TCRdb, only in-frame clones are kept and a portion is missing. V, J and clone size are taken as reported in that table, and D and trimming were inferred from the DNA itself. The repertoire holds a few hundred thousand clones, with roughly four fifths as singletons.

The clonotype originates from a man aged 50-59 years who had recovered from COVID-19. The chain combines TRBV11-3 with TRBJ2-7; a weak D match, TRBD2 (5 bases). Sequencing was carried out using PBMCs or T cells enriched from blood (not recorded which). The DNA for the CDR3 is TGTGCCAGCAGCTTTTCGGGGTTAGACGGCGAGCAGTACTTC. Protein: CASSFSGLDGEQYF.